Listed here are 30 T cell receptor beta chains from one sample, sequenced in a study of OX40 agonist ivuxolimab in advanced cancers. Produced via immunoSEQ multiplex PCR; TCRdb's table is partial and in-frame only. This sample carries some 64,000 clones, around 93% of them seen once, and the ten largest clones take approximately 23%. This specimen consisted of CD4+ or CD8+ T cells sorted from blood, obtained in a trial of the OX40 agonist ivuxolimab. These receptor sequences come from an adult with an advanced solid tumor such as melanoma, head and neck, liver or kidney cancer.

The genes are TRBV6-5 and TRBJ2-4, with 8 positions matching TRBD2. Germline-derived CDR1 and CDR2 are MNHEY and SVGAGI. Trimming removed 5 bases from V and 13 bases from J; junction bases left unmatched: 10. The CDR3 extends over 13 amino acids. The CDR3 DNA is TGTGCCAGCAGTCTGACGGGGGGGGGACAACAGTACTTC. Its protein product is CASSLTGGGQQYF.

This chain links TRBV28 with TRBJ2-7; no clear D. CDR3 length: 12 amino acids. CDR1 and CDR2 (germline): MDHEN, SYDVKM. The ends were cut back, 5 bases at V and 3 bases at J, with 8 bases in the middle. DNA for the CDR3: TGTGCCAGCAGTCCACGATACTACGAGCAGTACTTC. This gives the protein CASSPRYYEQYF.

The CDR3, as DNA: TGTGCCAGCACAAACAGGGGGATGAACACTGAAGCTTTCTTT. Its protein is CASTNRGMNTEAFF. The genes are TRBV27 and TRBJ1-1, with 8 positions matching TRBD1. V dropped 7 bases and J dropped 0; count of bases not matched to a gene: 4. Germline V CDR1 and CDR2: MNHEY, SMNVEV (reference sequence). The CDR3 length is 14 residues.

The J gene is TRBJ2-1, the V gene TRBV11-2; 9 bases align to TRBD2. The CDR3 loop spans 15 amino acids. The V gene's germline CDR1 is SGHAT and CDR2 FQNNGV. V gave up 1 base and J gave up 2 bases; unmatched junction bases: 0. CDR3 nucleotides: TGTGCCAGCAGCTTAGTAGCGGGGGCCTACAATGAGCAGTTCTTC. Residues: CASSLVAGAYNEQFF.

The CDR3 loop is CSGWTGHDVAFF. CDR3 sequence (DNA): TGCAGCGGGTGGACAGGTCATGATGTGGCTTTCTTT. The chain carries TRBV29-1 and TRBJ1-1; 7 bases match TRBD1. V lost 7 bases and J lost 11; bases outside the gene matches: 13. Germline CDR1 reads SQVTM; CDR2 reads ANQGSEA. The CDR3 has 12 residues. The whole variable domain, remainder taken from reference TRBV29-1 and TRBJ1-1, is SAVISQKPSRDICQRGTSLTIQCQVDSQVTMMFWYRQQPGQSLTLIATANQGSEATYESGFVIDKFPISRPNLTFSTLTVSNMSPEDSSIYLCSGWTGHDVAFFGQGTRLTVV.

The chain recombines TRBV2 with TRBJ1-1, with TRBD1 matching over 7 bases. J lost 3 bases, V lost 5 bases, and 9 bases had no gene match. CDR3 length: 15 residues. Germline assignment: CDR1 SNHLY and CDR2 FYNNEI. The CDR3 loop reads CASSLTTGPDTEAFF. The CDR3 DNA sequence: TGTGCCAGCAGTCTCACGACAGGGCCCGACACTGAAGCTTTCTTT.

This chain links TRBV5-1 with TRBJ1-5, with TRBD1 as a possible D gene (6 bases). Trimming pared 4 bases from V and 3 bases from J, leaving 14 bases between. The length of the CDR3 is 15 residues. Germline V gene data show CDR1 as SGHRS and CDR2 as YFSETQ. CDR3 loop: CASSPRGQPNQPQHF. The CDR3 DNA reads TGCGCCAGCAGCCCTCGGGGACAACCCAATCAGCCCCAGCATTTT.

The rearrangement joins TRBV30 to TRBJ1-2; D may be TRBD1 (6 bases). CDR1 and CDR2 from the germline V gene are GTSNPN and SVGIG (reference sequence). The CDR3 spans 12 residues. Trimming stripped 5 bases from V and 4 bases from J, with 11 bases between. CDR3 bases: TGTGCCTGGGAATGGGGGCGCTATGGCTACACCTTC. It specifies CAWEWGRYGYTF.

The chain is built from TRBV16 and TRBJ1-2; D remains unclear. V lost 0 bases and J lost 7, with 18 bases in between. Germline-derived CDR1 and CDR2 are KGHSY and FQNENV. The CDR3 length is 16 residues. The CDR3 nucleotides read TGTGCCAGCAGCCAATCACCAGTTTCCACTATCGGTGGCTACACCTTC. The encoded protein is CASSQSPVSTIGGYTF. Full variable domain (remainder filled in from reference TRBV16 and TRBJ1-2): GEEVAQTPKHLVRGEGQKAKLYCAPIKGHSYVFWYQQVLKNEFKFLISFQNENVFDETGMPKERFSAKCLPNSPCSLEIQATKLEDSAVYFCASSQSPVSTIGGYTFGSGTRLTVV.

The chain uses TRBV4-1 and TRBJ2-1, with a possible D match to TRBD2 (6 bases). V was clipped by 0 bases and J by 8 bases, with 14 bases between them. This CDR3 is built from 15 residues. CDR1 is MGHRA, CDR2 YSYEKL, per germline. Here the CDR3 reads CASSQDLAFKDEQFF. CDR3 nucleotides: TGCGCCAGCAGCCAAGATCTAGCGTTCAAAGATGAGCAGTTCTTC.

For this clone: This CDR3 is also generated by other DNA sequences in the sample. The chain links TRBV6-5 to TRBJ1-1; perhaps TRBD1 as D (5 bases). CDR1 and CDR2 from the germline V gene are MNHEY and SVGAGI. The CDR3 loop spans 14 amino acids. The V and J ends lost 6 bases and 0 bases respectively, with 11 bases between them. The chain's CDR3 is CASREQGLNTEAFF. As DNA, the CDR3 is TGTGCCAGCAGAGAGCAGGGATTGAACACTGAAGCTTTCTTT.

The chain couples TRBV11-2 to TRBJ2-1; a possible D gene is TRBD1 (6 bases). Germline V gene lookup returns CDR1 SGHAT and CDR2 FQNNGV. Between the trimmed V and J ends, which lost 5 bases and 6 bases, there was a span of 20 bases. The CDR3 is made up of 16 amino acids. The CDR3 coding sequence is TGTGCCAGCAGCCCTGGGACATACGTAGCCGGCAATGAGCAGTTCTTC. Its translation: CASSPGTYVAGNEQFF.

The chain has TRBV6-6 and TRBJ2-7; D assignment may be TRBD1 or TRBD2 (5 bases each). V gave up 6 bases and J gave up 3 bases, with 21 bases separating them. Germline lookup yields CDR1 MNHNY and CDR2 SVGAGI (reference sequence). The CDR3 loop spans 16 amino acids. The CDR3 loop is CASSPALRDEHYEQYF. CDR3 nucleotides: TGTGCCAGCAGCCCCGCCCTCCGGGACGAACACTACGAGCAGTACTTC.

The chain is built from TRBV30 and TRBJ2-1; D possibly corresponds to TRBD2 (5 bases). This CDR3 spans 16 amino acids. The germline CDR1 and CDR2 sequences are GTSNPN and SVGIG (reference sequence). Trimming stripped 0 bases from V and 4 bases from J, with 16 bases between. The CDR3 DNA reads TGTGCCTGGAGTGTACTAAGTTCGGGAAGTTACAATGAGCAGTTCTTC. Amino acid sequence: CAWSVLSSGSYNEQFF.

The chain combines TRBV9 with TRBJ1-2; no definite D call. Trimming removed 0 bases at V and 4 bases at J, with 10 bases between. Germline CDR1 reads SGDLS; CDR2 reads YYNGEE. The length of the CDR3 is 14 residues. The CDR3 region is CASSVEPGGYGYTF. CDR3 sequence (DNA): TGTGCCAGCAGCGTAGAGCCGGGTGGCTATGGCTACACCTTC.

The chain links TRBV30 to TRBJ1-1; D call uncertain. From germline, CDR1 is GTSNPN and CDR2 SVGIG (reference sequence). The CDR3 loop spans 11 amino acids. V was shortened by 0 bases and J by 8 bases, with 7 bases between the two germline ends. CDR3 amino acids: CAWSVLREAFF. CDR3 in DNA: TGTGCCTGGAGTGTACTCCGGGAAGCTTTCTTT. The variable domain in full, completed from reference TRBV30 and TRBJ1-1, reads SQTIHQWPATLVQPVGSPLSLECTVEGTSNPNLYWYRQAAGRGLQLLFYSVGIGQISSEVPQNLSASRPQDRQFILSSKKLLLSDSGFYLCAWSVLREAFFGQGTRLTVV.

V usage is TRBV27 and J usage is TRBJ1-1; no clear D. Germline CDR1 is MNHEY and CDR2 is SMNVEV (reference sequence). CDR3 length: 14 residues. Trimming took 2 bases from V and 0 from J, leaving 7 bases between them. In DNA form, the CDR3 reads TGTGCCAGCAGTTTAGAACCCATGAACACTGAAGCTTTCTTT. Translating gives CASSLEPMNTEAFF.

J is TRBJ1-5 and V is TRBV6-1; D not resolved. Trimming left V 10 bases short and J 1 base short, with 5 bases between. Per germline, CDR1 MNHNS and CDR2 SASEGT. This CDR3 is built from 11 residues. The CDR3 reads CATQSNQPQHF. The CDR3 nucleotides read TGTGCCACCCAAAGCAATCAGCCCCAGCATTTT.

V usage is TRBV6-5 and J usage is TRBJ2-1; the match to TRBD2 covers 11 bases. The germline V gene encodes CDR1 MNHEY and CDR2 SVGAGI. The CDR3 spans 15 residues. The trim removed 6 bases at V and 8 bases at J, leaving 9 bases unmatched. The CDR3 region has the DNA TGTGCCAGCAGATTCTTAGCGGGAGGGCCAGATGAGCAGTTCTTC. This encodes CASRFLAGGPDEQFF.

The chain joins TRBV29-1 to TRBJ2-1; no clear D gene. This CDR3 has 13 amino acids. V was pared by 3 bases and J by 7 bases, with 13 bases between. The V gene's germline CDR1 is SQVTM and CDR2 ANQGSEA. The CDR3 spells CSVEIWEANEQFF. The CDR3 nucleotides read TGCAGCGTTGAGATTTGGGAAGCTAATGAGCAGTTCTTC.

The V gene is TRBV9, the J gene TRBJ2-3; D assignment may be TRBD1 or TRBD2 (6 bases each). Germline-derived CDR1 and CDR2 are SGDLS and YYNGEE. The CDR3 contains 16 residues. Trimming shortened V by 4 bases and J by 2 bases, and 17 bases separated the two germline ends. This chain's CDR3 is CASSPSQGGFTDTQYF. CDR3 DNA: TGTGCCAGCAGCCCTAGTCAAGGGGGGTTCACAGATACGCAGTATTTT.

V gene TRBV14 combines with J gene TRBJ1-4; D gene unclear. The CDR3 has 12 residues. V was trimmed by 5 bases and J by 7 bases, leaving 8 bases between them. CDR1 is SGHDN and CDR2 is FVKESK in the germline V gene. The CDR3 nucleotides are TGTGCCAGCAGCTACTGGAGTGAAAAACTGTTTTTT. Translated, it gives CASSYWSEKLFF. The full variable domain, completed using reference TRBV14 and TRBJ1-4, is EAGVTQFPSHSVIEKGQTVTLRCDPISGHDNLYWYRRVMGKEIKFLLHFVKESKQDESGMPNNRFLAERTGGTYSTLKVQPAELEDSGVYFCASSYWSEKLFFGSGTQLSVL.

V usage is TRBV28 and J usage is TRBJ1-5; D is perhaps TRBD1 (5 bases). V gave up 6 bases and J gave up 7 bases, with 19 bases separating them. The V gene's germline CDR1 is MDHEN and CDR2 SYDVKM. The CDR3 has 15 residues. The CDR3 loop is CASRGTDSWDQPQHF. CDR3 in DNA: TGTGCCAGCAGGGGGACGGATTCTTGGGACCAGCCCCAGCATTTT.

V usage is TRBV9 and J usage is TRBJ2-3; D is ambiguous. Trimming stripped 4 bases from V and 2 bases from J, with 8 bases between. CDR1 is SGDLS and CDR2 is YYNGEE in the germline V gene. This CDR3 has 13 residues. CDR3 sequence: CASSPVPTDTQYF. The CDR3 DNA sequence: TGTGCCAGCAGCCCCGTCCCCACAGATACGCAGTATTTT.

This chain joins TRBV6-5 and TRBJ1-3; D might be TRBD1 (5 bases). This CDR3 comprises 16 residues. Trimming left V 1 base short and J 8 bases short, with 18 bases between. The germline V gene has CDR1 MNHEY and CDR2 SVGAGI. For the CDR3, the DNA is TGTGCCAGCAGTTACTTCGCAGGGCTCACTAAAGACACCATATATTTT. This translates into CASSYFAGLTKDTIYF.

To note about this clone: The same CDR3 also results from other DNA sequences found in this sample. This chain connects TRBV6-5 to TRBJ1-1; D is undetermined. Per the germline V gene, CDR1 is MNHEY and CDR2 is SVGAGI. The CDR3 runs to 13 residues. Trimming took off 3 bases at V and 0 bases at J, with 5 bases between the two ends. CDR3 coding DNA: TGTGCCAGCAGTTATTCCATGAACACTGAAGCTTTCTTT. This gives the protein CASSYSMNTEAFF.

This clone showed up just a few times. The V and J genes are TRBV19 and TRBJ2-1, with TRBD1 matching over 7 bases. The CDR3 loop spans 15 amino acids. V shed 3 bases and J 2 bases; nucleotides not matched to a gene: 4. Germline V gene sequence: CDR1 LNHDA, CDR2 SQIVND (reference sequence). The CDR3 DNA reads TGTGCCAGTAGTATCGACAGGGCCACCTACAATGAGCAGTTCTTC. Protein product: CASSIDRATYNEQFF.

This chain joins TRBV7-8 and TRBJ1-5; D gene unclear. Between the trimmed V and J ends, which lost 3 bases and 0 bases, there was a span of 6 bases. The CDR3 runs to 14 residues. Per the germline V gene, CDR1 is SGHVS and CDR2 is FQNEAQ. CDR3 in DNA: TGTGCCAGCAGCTTTGGATTTAGCAATCAGCCCCAGCATTTT. Translation: CASSFGFSNQPQHF.

The CDR3 region has the DNA TGTGCCAGCAGCTTGCAGGGGCTTAATGAGCAGTTCTTC. This translates into CASSLQGLNEQFF. V usage is TRBV5-4 and J usage is TRBJ2-1; D is perhaps TRBD1 (6 bases). Germline CDR1 is SGHNT and CDR2 is YYREEE (reference sequence). The CDR3 contains 13 residues. Between the trimmed V and J ends, which lost 1 base and 7 bases, there was a span of 9 bases.

The chain combines TRBV7-9 with TRBJ2-1; unclear D gene. Trimming cost V 0 bases and J 3 bases, with 0 bases left between them. CDR1 and CDR2 (germline): SEHNR, FQNEAQ (reference sequence). The length of the CDR3 is 12 residues. The CDR3 is CASSLAYNEQFF. As DNA, the CDR3 is TGTGCCAGCAGCTTAGCCTACAATGAGCAGTTCTTC.